Below, one T cell receptor (beta chain) is given with its context. Residents of 24 US areas, aged about 18 to 89 years, made up the participants. Participant-given clinical history determined each cohort assignment. These data belong to a study of blood T cell repertoires in COVID-19. In the study overall: Some COVID-19 samples were acute and others convalescent; all came from the United States, Italy and Spain.

The germline V gene encodes CDR1 SGHTA and CDR2 FQGNSA. The CDR3 totals 15 residues. Trimming left V 1 base short and J 2 bases short, with 11 bases between. Repertoires were generated with immunoSEQ multiplex PCR, while TCRdb's copy carries only in-frame clones and drops some. Here the sample spans 150,000 or so clones, about 80% being singletons. The source material was PBMCs or T cells enriched from blood (not recorded which). The clonotype was recovered from a man in his forties or fifties who had recovered from COVID-19. This sequence joins TRBV7-2 and TRBJ1-1, with a possible D match to TRBD1 (5 bases). CDR3 nucleotides: TGTGCCAGCAGCTTAGTTGGGGGAGGAAACACTGAAGCTTTCTTT. Amino acid sequence: CASSLVGGGNTEAFF.